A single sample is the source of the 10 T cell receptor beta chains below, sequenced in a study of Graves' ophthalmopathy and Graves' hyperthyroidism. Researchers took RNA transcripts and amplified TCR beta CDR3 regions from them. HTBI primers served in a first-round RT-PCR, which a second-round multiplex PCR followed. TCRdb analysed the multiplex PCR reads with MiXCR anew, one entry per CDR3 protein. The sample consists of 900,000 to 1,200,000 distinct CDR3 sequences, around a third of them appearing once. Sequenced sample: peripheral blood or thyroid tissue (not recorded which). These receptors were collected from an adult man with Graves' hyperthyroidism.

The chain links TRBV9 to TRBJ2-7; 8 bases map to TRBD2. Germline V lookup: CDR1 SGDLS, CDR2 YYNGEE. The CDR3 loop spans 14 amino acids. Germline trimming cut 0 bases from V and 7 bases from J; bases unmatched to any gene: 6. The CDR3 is CASSVAGGPGEQYF. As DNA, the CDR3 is TGTGCCAGCAGCGTAGCGGGAGGGCCGGGGGAGCAGTACTTC.

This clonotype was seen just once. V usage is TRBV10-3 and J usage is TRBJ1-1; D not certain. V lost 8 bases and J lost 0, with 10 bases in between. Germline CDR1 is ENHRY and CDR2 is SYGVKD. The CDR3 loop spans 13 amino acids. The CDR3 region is CAIGNGLNTEAFF. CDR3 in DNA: TGTGCCATCGGGAACGGGTTGAACACTGAAGCTTTCTTT.

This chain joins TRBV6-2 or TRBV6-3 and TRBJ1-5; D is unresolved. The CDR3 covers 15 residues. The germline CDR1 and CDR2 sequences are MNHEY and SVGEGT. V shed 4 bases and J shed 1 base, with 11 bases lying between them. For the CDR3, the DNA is TGTGCCAGCAGTTCGGACTGGAAGAGCAATCAGCCCCAGCATTTT. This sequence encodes CASSSDWKSNQPQHF.

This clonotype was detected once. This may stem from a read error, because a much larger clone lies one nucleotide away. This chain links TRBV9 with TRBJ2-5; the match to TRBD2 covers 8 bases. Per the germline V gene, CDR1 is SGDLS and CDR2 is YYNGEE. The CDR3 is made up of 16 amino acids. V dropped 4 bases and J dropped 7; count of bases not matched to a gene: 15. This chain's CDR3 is CASSLGGGGSLRTQYF. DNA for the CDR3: TGTGCCAGCAGCTTAGGTGGCGGGGGGTCCCTCAGGACCCAGTACTTC.

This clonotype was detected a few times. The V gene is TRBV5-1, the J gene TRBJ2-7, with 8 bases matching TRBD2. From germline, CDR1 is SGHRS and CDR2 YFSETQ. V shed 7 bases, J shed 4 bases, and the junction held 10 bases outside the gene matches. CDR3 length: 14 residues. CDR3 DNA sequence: TGCGCCAGCGCTGGGACTAGTGAGGGTTACGAGCAGTACTTC. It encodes CASAGTSEGYEQYF.

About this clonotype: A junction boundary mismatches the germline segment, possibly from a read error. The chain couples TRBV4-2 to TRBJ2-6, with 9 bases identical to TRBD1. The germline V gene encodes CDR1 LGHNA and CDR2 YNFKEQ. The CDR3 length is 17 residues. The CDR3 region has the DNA TGTGCCAGCAGCCACACCAACAGGGGGCTGGGGGCCAACGTCCCGACTTTC. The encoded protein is CASSHTNRGLGANVPTF.

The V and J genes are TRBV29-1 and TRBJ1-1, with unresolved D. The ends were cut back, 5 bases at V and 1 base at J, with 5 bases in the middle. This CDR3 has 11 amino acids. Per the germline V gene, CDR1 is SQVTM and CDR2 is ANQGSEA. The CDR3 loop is CSVNTNTEAFF. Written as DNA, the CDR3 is TGCAGCGTTAATACGAACACTGAAGCTTTCTTT.

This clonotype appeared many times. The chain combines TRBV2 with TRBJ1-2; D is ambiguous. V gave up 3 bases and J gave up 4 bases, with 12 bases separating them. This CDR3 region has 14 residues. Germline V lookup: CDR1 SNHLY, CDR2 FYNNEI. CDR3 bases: TGTGCCAGCAGTGAGATTCCAACGAGCTATGGCTACACCTTC. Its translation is CASSEIPTSYGYTF. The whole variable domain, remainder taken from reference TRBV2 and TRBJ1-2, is EPEVTQTPSHQVTQMGQEVILRCVPISNHLYFYWYRQILGQKVEFLVSFYNNEISEKSEIFDDQFSVERPDGSNFTLKIRSTKLEDSAMYFCASSEIPTSYGYTFGSGTRLTVV.

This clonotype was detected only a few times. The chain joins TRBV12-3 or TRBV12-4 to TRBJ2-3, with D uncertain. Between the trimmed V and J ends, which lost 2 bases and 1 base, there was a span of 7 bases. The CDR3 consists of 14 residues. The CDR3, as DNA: TGTGCCAGCAGTTTATCCCTTGGCACAGATACGCAGTATTTT. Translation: CASSLSLGTDTQYF.

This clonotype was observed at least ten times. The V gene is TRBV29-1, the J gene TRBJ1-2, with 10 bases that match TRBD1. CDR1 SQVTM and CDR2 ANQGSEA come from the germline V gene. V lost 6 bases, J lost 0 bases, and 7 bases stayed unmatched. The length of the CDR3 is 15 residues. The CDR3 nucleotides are TGCAGCGTCTCGACAGGGGGCTCCTCTAACTATGGCTACACCTTC. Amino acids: CSVSTGGSSNYGYTF. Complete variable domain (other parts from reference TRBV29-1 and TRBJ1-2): SAVISQKPSRDICQRGTSLTIQCQVDSQVTMMFWYRQQPGQSLTLIATANQGSEATYESGFVIDKFPISRPNLTFSTLTVSNMSPEDSSIYLCSVSTGGSSNYGYTFGSGTRLTVV.